This passage covers 21 T cell receptor beta chains from one sample sequenced in a study of a mutant IDH1 vaccine in newly diagnosed glioma. Their antigens are not known. Stated time point: week 23, last vaccination. The investigators gave 300 ug of mutant IDH1 20-mer peptide in each vaccine dose, together with topical imiquimod. TCRdb's table, derived via immunoSEQ multiplex PCR, lists solely in-frame clones and lacks some. The repertoire holds about 41,000 clones, with 60% to 85% as singletons. Material: PBMCs, obtained from a glioma patient whose treatment included an IDH1 peptide vaccine. Source of these receptors: a woman aged 40-49 years with glioma. Some clones in this sample may be carry-over from other donors' samples.

The V call is TRBV13, the J call TRBJ2-7; a possible D gene is TRBD1 (5 bases). With 4 bases removed from V and 0 bases from J, the gap between germline ends came to 7 bases. The germline V gene has CDR1 PRHDT and CDR2 FYEKMQ (reference sequence). CDR3 size: 13 residues. CDR3 residues: CASSYRSSYEQYF. The CDR3 DNA reads as TGTGCCAGCAGCTACAGGAGCTCCTACGAGCAGTACTTC.

The chain is built from TRBV5-6 and TRBJ2-4, with D hard to call. Germline assignment: CDR1 SGHDT and CDR2 YYEEEE. V dropped 0 bases and J dropped 6 bases, with 7 bases sitting between them. The CDR3 sequence is 13 residues long. The CDR3 nucleotides are TGTGCCAGCAGCTTGGTCGCATCAAACATTCAGTACTTC. It codes for CASSLVASNIQYF.

The chain recombines TRBV7-9 with TRBJ2-5; no definite D call. Germline V lookup: CDR1 SEHNR, CDR2 FQNEAQ (reference sequence). This CDR3 contains 15 residues. V lost 1 base, J lost 0 bases, and 9 bases lay in between. The CDR3 loop is CASSLVGSYQETQYF. The CDR3 region has the DNA TGTGCCAGCAGCTTAGTGGGCTCGTACCAAGAGACCCAGTACTTC. Full variable domain (remainder filled in from reference TRBV7-9 and TRBJ2-5): DTGVSQNPRHKITKRGQNVTFRCDPISEHNRLYWYRQTLGQGPEFLTYFQNEAQLEKSRLLSDRFSAERPKGSFSTLEIQRTEQGDSAMYLCASSLVGSYQETQYFGPGTRLLVL.

The chain has TRBV29-1 and TRBJ2-7; 8 positions agree with TRBD1. Germline lookup yields CDR1 SQVTM and CDR2 ANQGSEA. Losses at the gene ends were 6 bases for V and 5 bases for J; bases not matched to a gene: 6. The CDR3 spans 12 residues. This CDR3 is CSVWTGRDEQYF. CDR3 nucleotide sequence: TGCAGCGTGTGGACAGGGCGGGACGAGCAGTACTTC.

This clone is large within its sample. This rearrangement joins TRBV7-8 to TRBJ1-2, with a weak D call TRBD1 (5 bases). V lost 2 bases and J lost 3, with 10 bases in between. Germline CDR1 SGHVS, CDR2 FQNEAQ. The CDR3 is 14 residues long. In nucleotides, the CDR3 is TGTGCCAGCAGCTTATTGGGGGAAGACTATGGCTACACCTTC. This translates into CASSLLGEDYGYTF.

The chain couples TRBV4-1 to TRBJ1-4, with D possibly being TRBD1 (6 bases). This CDR3 is built from 22 residues. Germline V lookup: CDR1 MGHRA, CDR2 YSYEKL. V was clipped by 3 bases and J by 0 bases, with 29 bases between them. The DNA of the CDR3 is TGCGCCAGCAGCCATCCAGGTTGGGGGGCTCCTCTGGCCCTTGCAACTAATGAAAAACTGTTTTTT. Translating it yields CASSHPGWGAPLALATNEKLFF.

The chain employs TRBV15 and TRBJ1-4, with D unclear. The V end was cut by 1 base, the J end by 0 bases, with 12 bases between. This CDR3 spans 17 amino acids. Germline CDR1 reads LNHNV; CDR2 reads YYDKDF (reference sequence). DNA for the CDR3: TGTGCCACCAGCAGAGGGTACGACGGTGCAACTAATGAAAAACTGTTTTTT. Translated: CATSRGYDGATNEKLFF.

This sequence joins TRBV4-2 and TRBJ1-4; TRBD1 agrees at 7 bases. V shed 1 base and J 4 bases; nucleotides not matched to a gene: 3. CDR1 LGHNA and CDR2 YNFKEQ come from the germline V gene. CDR3 size: 15 residues. CDR3 loop: CASSQGGTDNEKLFF. In nucleotides, the CDR3 is TGTGCCAGCAGCCAAGGTGGGACAGATAATGAAAAACTGTTTTTT.

The chain links TRBV19 to TRBJ2-3, with 8 bases identical to TRBD2. V shed 4 bases, J shed 0 bases, and the junction held 6 bases outside the gene matches. The CDR3 is made up of 16 amino acids. Germline CDR1 is LNHDA and CDR2 is SQIVND (reference sequence). The CDR3 here is CASSKRTSPSTDTQYF. CDR3 nucleotides: TGTGCCAGTAGTAAGCGGACTAGCCCTAGCACAGATACGCAGTATTTT.

The chain combines TRBV21-1 with TRBJ1-5; the table gives TRBD1 as D, unverified against the DNA. TRBV21-1 is a known pseudogene. The length of the CDR3 is 13 residues. CDR3 amino acids: CASGQVENQPQHF. Here the CDR3 DNA reads TGTGCCAGTGGACAGGTTGAGAATCAGCCCCAGCATTTT.

This clone occurred once. The chain joins TRBV6-1 to TRBJ2-5; 8 bases agree with TRBD2. Germline-derived CDR1 and CDR2 are MNHNS and SASEGT. This CDR3 comprises 16 residues. The ends lost 0 bases at V and 5 bases at J; junction bases unmatched: 8. The CDR3 sequence: CASSEAPGGFAETQYF. As DNA, the CDR3 is TGTGCCAGCAGTGAAGCCCCGGGAGGGTTTGCGGAGACCCAGTACTTC.

This chain uses TRBV19 with TRBJ1-1, with unresolved D. Deletions cut 5 bases from V and 1 base from J, with 11 bases between. The germline V gene encodes CDR1 LNHDA and CDR2 SQIVND (reference sequence). This CDR3 has 14 amino acids. DNA of the CDR3: TGTGCCAGTAGTGAGTTACAGACGAACACTGAAGCTTTCTTT. Encoded protein: CASSELQTNTEAFF.

The V gene is TRBV5-1, the J gene TRBJ2-3; D gene ambiguous. Germline V gives CDR1 SGHRS, CDR2 YFSETQ. This CDR3 comprises 14 residues. V was shortened by 7 bases and J by 3 bases, with 15 bases between the two germline ends. The CDR3, as DNA: TGCGCCAGCGGGGAATGGTTATCGACAGATACGCAGTATTTT. Residues: CASGEWLSTDTQYF.

The gene calls are TRBV7-2 and TRBJ1-2; D gene unclear. This CDR3 comprises 14 residues. Germline V gene data show CDR1 as SGHTA and CDR2 as FQGNSA. Trimming removed 3 bases from V and 8 bases from J, with 16 bases in between. The DNA for the CDR3 is TGTGCCAGCAGCTTCAAAGAGGGTATCGGGGGCTACACCTTC. Protein product: CASSFKEGIGGYTF.

The chain combines TRBV9 with TRBJ1-2, with D possibly matching TRBD1 (6 bases). The V end was cut by 3 bases, the J end by 13 bases, with 28 bases between. Germline V CDR1 and CDR2: SGDLS, YYNGEE. The CDR3 totals 16 residues. This CDR3 is CASSAELGGGGRFFTF. In DNA, the CDR3 is TGTGCCAGCAGCGCTGAACTGGGGGGCGGTGGTAGGTTCTTCACCTTC. The full variable domain, its missing parts supplied by reference TRBV9 and TRBJ1-2, is DSGVTQTPKHLITATGQRVTLRCSPRSGDLSVYWYQQSLDQGLQFLIQYYNGEERAKGNILERFSAQQFPDLHSELNLSSLELGDSALYFCASSAELGGGGRFFTFGSGTRLTVV.

The V and J genes are TRBV20-1 and TRBJ2-5; no firm D call. The germline CDR1 and CDR2 sequences are DFQATT and SNEGSKA (reference sequence). This CDR3 has 11 amino acids. The CDR3 loop is CSPKSVETQYF. The CDR3, as DNA: TGCAGCCCCAAATCCGTTGAGACCCAGTACTTC.

The chain carries TRBV28 and TRBJ2-7; no clear D. This CDR3 has 11 residues. V lost 4 bases and J 6 bases, leaving 7 bases between the germline ends. Germline V gene data show CDR1 as MDHEN and CDR2 as SYDVKM. In nucleotides, the CDR3 is TGTGCCAGCAGTTATAGGAGCGAGCAGTACTTC. Translating it yields CASSYRSEQYF.

This chain connects TRBV7-2 to TRBJ2-1; D is undetermined. CDR3 length: 16 amino acids. Trimming stripped 5 bases from V and 4 bases from J, with 18 bases between. From germline, CDR1 is SGHTA and CDR2 FQGNSA. This CDR3 is CASSNFPRGRYNEQFF. The CDR3 DNA reads TGTGCCAGCAGCAACTTCCCGCGCGGAAGATACAATGAGCAGTTCTTC.

This clone was detected only a few times. The chain combines TRBV2 with TRBJ1-5; 7 bases align to TRBD1. From germline, CDR1 is SNHLY and CDR2 FYNNEI. The CDR3 totals 14 residues. Losses at the gene ends were 2 bases for V and 7 bases for J; bases not matched to a gene: 5. The CDR3 region has the DNA TGTGCCAGCAGTGAAAGGGGGCTGGAGCAGCCCCAGCATTTT. Translating gives CASSERGLEQPQHF.

This clone was detected a few times. V and J are TRBV7-9 and TRBJ1-5; no firm D call. CDR3 length equals 12 residues. CDR1 SEHNR and CDR2 FQNEAQ come from the germline V gene (reference sequence). V was cut by 2 bases and J by 12 bases, with 11 bases left in between. Here the CDR3 reads CASSLNVGIQHF. CDR3 sequence (DNA): TGTGCCAGCAGCTTAAATGTGGGGATCCAGCATTTT.

The V and J genes are TRBV4-2 and TRBJ2-1; possibly TRBD2 for D (6 bases). Germline V gene data show CDR1 as LGHNA and CDR2 as YNFKEQ. V was pared by 3 bases and J by 0 bases, with 15 bases between. CDR3 length equals 17 residues. CDR3 bases: TGTGCCAGCAGCCAGGAGGGAGCCCCCAGCTCCTACAATGAGCAGTTCTTC. Translated: CASSQEGAPSSYNEQFF.